The TCR beta chain under discussion was sequenced for a study of T cell responses to AZD1222 COVID-19 vaccine. On the study more broadly: Pooled in the analysis were second doses at about 4 or about 12 weeks. General study points: Spike-specific TCR breadth rose after two AZD1222 doses, and depth rose as well. CD4 TCRs associated with vaccination spanned spike, dominating at 160-218 and 743-854. Reportedly, nearly half the spike-specific TCRs target unmutated variant regions.

Some clones are missing from TCRdb's copy, which holds only in-frame ones; the method was immunoSEQ multiplex PCR. The sample carries 55,000 to 65,000 clones, about 85% recorded once. The CDR3 runs to 13 residues. Losses at the gene ends were 3 bases for V and 9 bases for J; bases not matched to a gene: 4. CDR1 and CDR2 (germline): KGHSH, LQKENI. As to this clone: The antigen remains undetermined.

The source was peripheral blood, collected on day 0 of AZD1222 vaccination. The gene calls are TRBV18 and TRBJ1-5; 8 bases match TRBD1. The clonotype comes from an adult in good health. CDR3 nucleotides: TGTGCCAGCTCACCGCAGGGGGCCGGGCCCCAGCATTTT. Protein sequence: CASSPQGAGPQHF.